This T cell receptor beta chain was sequenced for a study of T cells in Graves' hyperthyroidism and ophthalmopathy (dated by TCRdb to about 2019). Study-wide context: Peripheral blood samples were taken at initial diagnosis, before any treatment was given. The paper describes TCR Vbeta CDR3 sequencing of fewer than 150 peripheral blood samples, made up of roughly 40 ophthalmopathy patients, around 73 hyperthyroidism patients and some 17 progressor patients. In addition, the study compared T-cell repertoires in thyroid tissue and in blood from five or six Graves' hyperthyroidism patients. Once sampling was done, hyperthyroidism patients were given methimazole at a starting dose of 30 mg daily, whereas ophthalmopathy patients were given high-dose intravenous methylprednisolone. TCR V-J signatures able to tell the groups apart were searched for in a discovery cohort of some 100 patients, of whom more than 40 had Graves' ophthalmopathy and 57 had stable Graves' hyperthyroidism. For training and testing, the 110 or so patients in the discovery cohort were randomly divided in a 7:3 ratio. Prospective prediction of ophthalmopathy was tested in an independent validation cohort consisting of 18 to 20 hyperthyroidism patients and around 17 patients who later progressed to ophthalmopathy.

The TCR beta CDR3 regions were amplified from the RNA transcripts. The first round of RT-PCR for the TCR CDR3 was performed with the HTBI primer set and the Qiagen OneStep RT-PCR kit. Libraries were constructed in a second round of multiplex PCR, after which size selection and purification were performed. Libraries were sequenced paired-end with 100 bp reads on an Illumina HiSeq2000. As for the original processing: SOAPnuke was used to process the raw data, throwing out any read that contained adapters or uncalled bases, had a mean Phred below 15, or lacked an exact constant-primer or identifier match. High-quality paired reads were merged using COPE v1.2.5, and each unique nucleotide sequence was defined as a clonotype. Clonotypes were aligned to IMGT TRBV, TRBD and TRBJ reference segments using MiTCR v1.1. Analysis was restricted to V-J combinations with a frequency above 0.0001, which covered just over 98% of repertoires. A TCS score was defined as the ratio between F50 (clonal expansion) and ExV (chaos), using BLOSUM62-based TCRdist between CDR3 peptides within each V-J. Welch's t-statistics and random forest reduced 500 to 650 V-J features to some 14, which were used in a naive Bayes classifier (R e1071). The public sequencing data were trimmed at Q25 with fastp and processed into clonotypes with MiXCR by TCRdb, which kept only in-frame beta chains. Rows are combined by CDR3 protein, so each entry shows the most common genes and DNA. The V and J calls shown here were made by TCRdb, not taken from the authors' results. Recorded for this sample are about 290,000 distinct CDR3 sequences; around 20% of them occurred a single time. The ten top clones hold 35% to 40% of the sample.

Moderately to severely active disease, a Clinical Activity Score of at least 3, a NOSPECS grade of at least 4, and a duration under 3 months were present in ophthalmopathy patients. Patients with uncontrolled infections, other autoimmune diseases, pregnancy or lactation were excluded. Diagnoses were established on the basis of clinical symptoms, serum thyroxine and TRAb, thyroid ultrasound, and orbital computed tomography. PBMCs were isolated from approximately 10 ml of fresh peripheral blood by Ficoll-Paque density gradient centrifugation. Total RNA was extracted using Trizol reagent, and RNA quality was assessed on an Agilent 2100 Bioanalyzer. V and J lose 0 bases and 6 bases, and a span of 12 bases separates them. The germline V gene (reference sequence) yields LGHDT for CDR1 and YNNKEL for CDR2. Measured from the cysteine to the phenylalanine, the CDR3 is 16 residues long. The retained sequence is limited to the CDR3, 48 bases, with the frame set at the first base.

This clonotype was seen repeatedly, ten times or more. What antigen it recognizes has not been identified. Base qualities were left out, and no much larger clone turns up one base away. Results the study describes overall, beyond this receptor: Most expanded thyroid clonotypes (frequency above 0.001) were also detected in blood, suggesting blood repertoires may reflect thyroid immune responses. No statistical method was used to fix the sample size in advance, and group allocation was not hidden from the investigators. A 13 V-J signature model separated ophthalmopathy from stable hyperthyroidism, with 87.88% sensitivity and 81% to 83% specificity in cross-validation and 80%/75% in testing. During validation, the model predicted progression to ophthalmopathy a median of about 5.9 months ahead of onset, with almost 71% sensitivity and around 72% specificity.

The clonotype comes from a man aged 45-60 years with Graves' ophthalmopathy. Specimen: blood. This chain joins TRBV3-1 to TRBJ1-6, with the D gene call left open. This receptor has the CDR3 CASSQDMGSGNSPLHF. At the DNA level, the sequence is TGTGCCAGCAGCCAAGATATGGGCAGTGGTAATTCACCCCTCCACTTT.